Listed below are T cell receptor beta chains from one sample, sequenced in a study of shared clonotypes between healthy human individuals. The method was immunoSEQ multiplex PCR; TCRdb's version includes in-frame clones alone and lacks a portion of them. The repertoire consists of millions of clones, with 85% to 95% occurring once and the leading ten covering 0.1% to 0.15%. Specimen: naive CD4+ T cells sorted from blood. Every receptor here comes from a man aged 18 to 29 in good health. Both conserved end residues are part of each CDR3. The D gene is left open where the match is weak. Rows give clone size only sometimes, using once, few, many, or a class for an expanded clone.

V: TRBV11-2; size: .; D: .; J: TRBJ2-7; DNA: TGTGCCAGCAGCTTAGAAAGGGGCTCCTACGAGCAGTACTTC; CDR3: CASSLERGSYEQYF
V: TRBV4-1; size: .; D: TRBD1; J: TRBJ1-1; DNA: TGCGCCAGCAGCCAACCGGGGACAGGGAACACTGAAGCTTTCTTT; CDR3: CASSQPGTGNTEAFF
V: TRBV5-1; size: .; D: .; J: TRBJ2-7; DNA: TGCGCCAGCAGCCCTGTTTTGGGTCACGAGCAGTACTTC; CDR3: CASSPVLGHEQYF
V: TRBV28; size: .; D: .; J: TRBJ2-5; DNA: TGTGCCAGCAGTCTCGACGGCCAAGAGACCCAGTACTTC; CDR3: CASSLDGQETQYF
V: TRBV10-3; size: .; D: TRBD1; J: TRBJ2-7; DNA: TGTGCCATCAGTATACAGGGGGCGTACGAGCAGTACTTC; CDR3: CAISIQGAYEQYF
V: TRBV6-5; size: .; D: TRBD1; J: TRBJ2-7; DNA: TGTGCCAGCAGAGACAAACAGGGGGCTGGCGAGCAGTACTTC; CDR3: CASRDKQGAGEQYF
V: TRBV5-1; size: .; D: .; J: TRBJ1-4; DNA: TGCGCCAGCAGCTCGGGCGCAACTAATGAAAAACTGTTTTTT; CDR3: CASSSGATNEKLFF
V: TRBV7-3; size: .; D: .; J: TRBJ2-1; DNA: TGTGCCAGCAGCCCCCAAGCAGGGGTCAATGAGCAGTTCTTC; CDR3: CASSPQAGVNEQFF
V: TRBV5-4; size: few; D: .; J: TRBJ1-6; DNA: TGTGCCAGCAGCTTTTCAGGGGTCAATTCACCCCTCCACTTT; CDR3: CASSFSGVNSPLHF
V: TRBV18; size: .; D: .; J: TRBJ2-7; DNA: TGTGCCAGCTCTCTCAATCACTACGAGCAGTACTTC; CDR3: CASSLNHYEQYF
V: TRBV6-1; size: .; D: TRBD1; J: TRBJ2-3; DNA: TGTGCCAGCAGTGGGACAGGGTTGAGGCAGTATTTT; CDR3: CASSGTGLRQYF
V: TRBV6-4; size: .; D: TRBD1; J: TRBJ1-4; DNA: TGTGCCAGCAGTGACTGGGACAGGGTTCGTCCTAATGAAAAACTGTTTTTT; CDR3: CASSDWDRVRPNEKLFF
V: TRBV7-9; size: .; D: TRBD1; J: TRBJ1-2; DNA: TGTGCCAGCAGCCCACTACCGGGACAGGGGCAAATTAACTATGGCTACACCTTC; CDR3: CASSPLPGQGQINYGYTF
V: TRBV7-2; size: .; D: .; J: TRBJ2-1; DNA: TGTGCCAGCACCTTAGCGTCCTACAATGAGCAGTTCTTC; CDR3: CASTLASYNEQFF
V: TRBV15; size: .; D: .; J: TRBJ2-5; DNA: TGTGCCACCAGCAGAGCCCCTCCCAGGGAGACCCAGTACTTC; CDR3: CATSRAPPRETQYF
V: TRBV30; size: .; D: .; J: TRBJ2-7; DNA: TGTGCCTGGAGTAAAGGAACCGAGCAGTACTTC; CDR3: CAWSKGTEQYF
V: TRBV5-1; size: .; D: TRBD2; J: TRBJ2-1; DNA: TGCGCCAGCAGCTTCGGGACTAGCGGGATAAACACCAATGAGCAGTTCTTC; CDR3: CASSFGTSGINTNEQFF
V: TRBV7-9; size: .; D: .; J: TRBJ2-5; DNA: TGTGCCAGCAGCTTAGGGACAAGCAGGGGCCCCGGAGAGACCCAGTACTTC; CDR3: CASSLGTSRGPGETQYF
V: TRBV5-1; size: .; D: TRBD1; J: TRBJ1-1; DNA: TGCGCCAGCAGCTTGCCCGAGGGGACAGGCTACATGAACACTGAAGCTTTCTTT; CDR3: CASSLPEGTGYMNTEAFF
V: TRBV28; size: .; D: TRBD1; J: TRBJ1-5; DNA: TGTGCCAGCAGGGGACAGGGGAGACGGGATCAGCCCCAGCATTTT; CDR3: CASRGQGRRDQPQHF
V: TRBV7-2; size: .; D: .; J: TRBJ1-2; DNA: TGTGCCAGCAGCTTAGAACAGCTATATGGCTACACCTTC; CDR3: CASSLEQLYGYTF
V: TRBV27; size: .; D: .; J: TRBJ2-4; DNA: TGTGCCAGCAGTTTAGGGGCGGGGCCTCGTTTCTTC; CDR3: CASSLGAGPRFF
V: TRBV5-1; size: .; D: TRBD2; J: TRBJ2-7; DNA: TGCGCCAGCAGCTTTCAGCGGGGGTTCTCCTACGAGCAGTACTTC; CDR3: CASSFQRGFSYEQYF
V: TRBV6-6; size: .; D: TRBD2; J: TRBJ2-7; DNA: TGTGCCAGCAGTTACGAGGCTAGCGGGAGAGGCGAGCAGTACTTC; CDR3: CASSYEASGRGEQYF
V: TRBV7-6; size: .; D: .; J: TRBJ2-7; DNA: TGTGCCAGCAGCTCAATGTCCCTGGGGAGCTCCTACGAGCAGTACTTC; CDR3: CASSSMSLGSSYEQYF
V: TRBV4-3; size: .; D: .; J: TRBJ1-1; DNA: TGCGCCAGCAGCCAAGATCTTGGGGATGGGACTGAAGCTTTCTTT; CDR3: CASSQDLGDGTEAFF
V: TRBV7-2; size: .; D: .; J: TRBJ1-2; DNA: TGTGCCAGCAGTCGAGGACAGTTCTATGGCTACACCTTC; CDR3: CASSRGQFYGYTF
V: TRBV4-3; size: .; D: .; J: TRBJ1-1; DNA: TGCGCCAGCAGCCACACGGGACAAGGAGGCACTGAAGCTTTCTTT; CDR3: CASSHTGQGGTEAFF
V: TRBV30; size: .; D: TRBD1; J: TRBJ1-2; DNA: TGTGCCTGGGGGAACAGGGGTTCAAACTATGGCTACACCTTC; CDR3: CAWGNRGSNYGYTF
V: TRBV6-5; size: .; D: TRBD1; J: TRBJ1-1; DNA: TGTGCCAGCAGTTACTACAGGGGCACTGAAGCTTTCTTT; CDR3: CASSYYRGTEAFF
V: TRBV30; size: .; D: .; J: TRBJ1-4; DNA: TGTGCCTGGAGAGTACAGGGTCGGGAAAAACTGTTTTTT; CDR3: CAWRVQGREKLFF
V: TRBV9; size: .; D: .; J: TRBJ1-4; DNA: TGTGCCAGCAGCGAATCCGGGGGGAAACTGTTTTTT; CDR3: CASSESGGKLFF
V: TRBV7-9; size: .; D: TRBD1; J: TRBJ1-1; DNA: TGTGCCAGCAGCCCCCAGGGGGGGAAGAACACTGAAGCTTTCTTT; CDR3: CASSPQGGKNTEAFF
V: TRBV2; size: .; D: .; J: TRBJ2-3; DNA: TGTGCCAGCAGGTGGGGGGAGCCCACAGATACGCAGTATTTT; CDR3: CASRWGEPTDTQYF
V: TRBV7-3; size: .; D: TRBD1; J: TRBJ2-1; DNA: TGTGCCAGCAGCTTTTGGACAGGGCTGGGGAATGAGCAGTTCTTC; CDR3: CASSFWTGLGNEQFF
V: TRBV18; size: .; D: .; J: TRBJ2-5; DNA: TGTGCCAGCTCTTCGAAGGAGACCCAGTACTTC; CDR3: CASSSKETQYF